These 19 T cell receptor beta chains came from one sample sequenced in a study of technical replicates of blood from a handful of donors. Assay: immunoSEQ multiplex PCR; the TCRdb copy retains only in-frame clones and omits some. The table has about 81,000 clones, 90% to 97% seen once. Sequencing input: T cells isolated from PBMCs. Receptor source: a human donor in good health.

V usage is TRBV7-2 and J usage is TRBJ2-7; D uncertain. The V gene lost 5 bases and the J gene lost 2 bases, with 10 bases spanning the gap. Germline V CDR1 and CDR2: SGHTA, FQGNSA. The CDR3 loop spans 13 amino acids. The CDR3 coding sequence is TGTGCCAGCAGCATTACTTCTACCTACGAGCAGTACTTC. Translation gives CASSITSTYEQYF.

In nucleotides, the CDR3 is TGCGCCAGCAGCCAAGGTGGTGCGGGCTTCCCTTCAGATACGCAGTATTTT. It translates to CASSQGGAGFPSDTQYF. V usage is TRBV4-3 and J usage is TRBJ2-3; D is perhaps TRBD2 (5 bases). From germline, CDR1 is LGHNA and CDR2 YSLEER. Between the trimmed V and J ends, which lost 1 base and 4 bases, there was a span of 18 bases. This CDR3 spans 17 amino acids.

The chain combines TRBV19 with TRBJ1-2; perhaps TRBD1 as D (6 bases). The CDR3 runs to 13 residues. Germline CDR1 reads LNHDA; CDR2 reads SQIVND (reference sequence). Trimming left V 4 bases short and J 5 bases short, with 11 bases between. The CDR3 spells CASSTGDGYGYTF. The CDR3 DNA reads as TGTGCCAGTAGTACAGGGGATGGGTATGGCTACACCTTC. Complete variable domain (other parts from reference TRBV19 and TRBJ1-2): DGGITQSPKYLFRKEGQNVTLSCEQNLNHDAMYWYRQDPGQGLRLIYYSQIVNDFQKGDIAEGYSVSREKKESFPLTVTSAQKNPTAFYLCASSTGDGYGYTFGSGTRLTVV.

This clone came up a few times. V gene TRBV19 combines with J gene TRBJ2-3, with D possibly being TRBD1 (6 bases). The germline gives CDR1 LNHDA, CDR2 SQIVND (reference sequence). This CDR3 has 14 residues. With 2 bases removed from V and 5 bases from J, the gap between germline ends came to 11 bases. The CDR3 loop reads CASSITGQGDTQYF. The CDR3 DNA reads as TGTGCCAGTAGTATAACAGGGCAGGGAGATACGCAGTATTTT.

The rearrangement links TRBV5-1 to TRBJ1-2, with 10 bases lining up with TRBD1. Germline assignment: CDR1 SGHRS and CDR2 YFSETQ. The CDR3 covers 16 residues. After removal of 3 bases from V and 4 bases from J, the junction contained 9 bases not matched to a gene. CDR3 sequence reads: CASSSYGTGDFYGYTF. CDR3 sequence (DNA): TGCGCCAGCAGCTCCTACGGGACAGGGGACTTCTATGGCTACACCTTC.

This chain joins TRBV4-2 and TRBJ1-2; maybe TRBD1 (6 bases). The CDR3 sequence is 15 residues long. V was clipped by 0 bases and J by 4 bases, with 12 bases between them. Germline V gene data show CDR1 as LGHNA and CDR2 as YNFKEQ. The chain's CDR3 is CASSQDRGSIYGYTF. The DNA for the CDR3 is TGTGCCAGCAGCCAAGATAGGGGGTCCATCTATGGCTACACCTTC.

The rearrangement uses TRBV9 and TRBJ1-2; D is unresolved. V gave up 0 bases and J gave up 6 bases, with 15 bases separating them. The CDR3 sequence is 15 residues long. Looked up from germline, CDR1 is SGDLS and CDR2 is YYNGEE. Here the CDR3 DNA reads TGTGCCAGCAGCGTAGCTACTTCGGGGAGTCATGGCTACACCTTC. Protein product: CASSVATSGSHGYTF.

This clone appeared a single time. The chain has TRBV5-4 and TRBJ2-2; TRBD2 matches 13 bases. This CDR3 has 16 residues. Germline loops: CDR1 SGHNT, CDR2 YYREEE (reference sequence). V lost 4 bases to trimming and J lost 4 bases; unmatched junction nucleotides: 4. DNA for the CDR3: TGTGCCAGCAGCCTTGGACTAGCGGGAGTCACCGGGGAGCTGTTTTTT. It specifies CASSLGLAGVTGELFF.

The CDR3, as DNA: TGTGCCAGCAGCCCGGGACAGCCTTATGGCTACACCTTC. Protein product: CASSPGQPYGYTF. The chain employs TRBV5-6 and TRBJ1-2, with 7 bases identical to TRBD1. Germline V gives CDR1 SGHDT, CDR2 YYEEEE. There are 13 residues in the CDR3. V shed 4 bases and J 5 bases; nucleotides not matched to a gene: 5.

The J gene is TRBJ1-1, the V gene TRBV14, with a weak D call TRBD1 (5 bases). The CDR3 runs to 13 residues. Trimming pared 5 bases from V and 0 bases from J, leaving 7 bases between. Germline loops: CDR1 SGHDN, CDR2 FVKESK. The chain's CDR3 is CASSAGLNTEAFF. As DNA, the CDR3 is TGTGCCAGCAGCGCAGGGTTGAACACTGAAGCTTTCTTT.

J is TRBJ2-7 and V is TRBV18, with TRBD1 matching 10 bases. Germline CDR1 and CDR2: KGHSH and LQKENI. The CDR3 loop spans 15 amino acids. The V and J ends lost 1 base and 3 bases, in that order; junction bases with no gene match: 3. CDR3 DNA: TGTGCCAGCTCACCACTCGACAGGGGGCTCTACGAGCAGTACTTC. Translated: CASSPLDRGLYEQYF. Complete variable domain (other parts from reference TRBV18 and TRBJ2-7): NAGVMQNPRHLVRRRGQEARLRCSPMKGHSHVYWYRQLPEEGLKFMVYLQKENIIDESGMPKERFSAEFPKEGPSILRIQQVVRGDSAAYFCASSPLDRGLYEQYFGPGTRLTVT.

This clone appeared a few times. The V gene is TRBV7-3, the J gene TRBJ2-2, with a possible D match to TRBD1 (6 bases). CDR1 is SGHTA and CDR2 is FQGTGA in the germline V gene. Between the trimmed V and J ends, which lost 2 bases and 2 bases, there was a span of 9 bases. The CDR3 contains 15 residues. The CDR3 here is CASSLGRGNTGELFF. For the CDR3, the DNA is TGTGCCAGCAGCTTAGGCAGGGGCAACACCGGGGAGCTGTTTTTT.

The rearrangement links TRBV7-3 to TRBJ2-6; D is ambiguous. Looked up from germline, CDR1 is SGHTA and CDR2 is FQGTGA. Deletions cut 5 bases from V and 0 bases from J, with 5 bases between. CDR3 length equals 14 residues. The CDR3 region is CASSLYSGANVLTF. The CDR3 nucleotides are TGTGCCAGCAGCCTATACTCTGGGGCCAACGTCCTGACTTTC. The full variable domain, with the rest looked up from reference TRBV7-3 and TRBJ2-6, is GAGVSQTPSNKVTEKGKYVELRCDPISGHTALYWYRQSLGQGPEFLIYFQGTGAADDSGLPNDRFFAVRPEGSVSTLKIQRTERGDSAVYLCASSLYSGANVLTFGAGSRLTVL.

The V and J genes are TRBV30 and TRBJ2-7, with a tentative D call TRBD1 (8 bases). CDR1 is GTSNPN, CDR2 SVGIG, per germline (reference sequence). The CDR3 has 14 amino acids. V gave up 0 bases and J gave up 6 bases, with 15 bases separating them. The CDR3 region is CAWSVPHRGGEQYF. CDR3 DNA: TGTGCCTGGAGTGTACCGCACAGGGGGGGCGAGCAGTACTTC.

This rearrangement joins TRBV4-1 to TRBJ2-7; no clear D gene. The CDR3 is 13 amino acids. Germline CDR1 is MGHRA and CDR2 is YSYEKL. Trimming shortened V by 0 bases and J by 3 bases, and 6 bases separated the two germline ends. In DNA, the CDR3 is TGCGCCAGCAGCCAAGAGCACAGCTACGAGCAGTACTTC. Its translation: CASSQEHSYEQYF.

The sample holds one count of this clone. The chain recombines TRBV4-3 with TRBJ2-3, with D possibly being TRBD2 (7 bases). The V gene lost 1 base and the J gene lost 2 bases, with 16 bases spanning the gap. The germline gives CDR1 LGHNA, CDR2 YSLEER. This CDR3 is built from 17 residues. This CDR3 is CASSQGGGPGFTDTQYF. Here the CDR3 DNA reads TGCGCCAGCAGCCAAGGGGGGGGGCCTGGGTTCACAGATACGCAGTATTTT.

This chain connects TRBV9 to TRBJ1-3; no definite D call. Looked up from germline, CDR1 is SGDLS and CDR2 is YYNGEE. The germline V and J ends were trimmed by 0 bases and 2 bases, with 15 bases remaining between them. This CDR3 contains 17 residues. CDR3 region: CASSVGMIRGTGNTIYF. The DNA of the CDR3 is TGTGCCAGCAGCGTAGGTATGATCCGAGGTACTGGAAACACCATATATTTT.

Concerning this clone: Compared with germline, one end of the junction differs, possibly owing to a read error. This chain links TRBV4-1 with TRBJ2-5, with D perhaps matching TRBD2 (6 bases). CDR1 and CDR2 (germline): MGHRA, YSYEKL. The CDR3 has 15 residues. CDR3 bases: TGCGCCAGCAACCAACCCGGGACTTTACAAGAGACCCAGTACTTC. Its protein is CASNQPGTLQETQYF.

The chain couples TRBV14 to TRBJ2-1; no definite D call. V lost 1 base and J 8 bases, leaving 6 bases between the germline ends. The CDR3 loop spans 12 amino acids. Looked up from germline, CDR1 is SGHDN and CDR2 is FVKESK. The CDR3 reads CASSQVSDEQFF. In nucleotides, the CDR3 is TGTGCCAGCAGCCAAGTCAGTGATGAGCAGTTCTTC.